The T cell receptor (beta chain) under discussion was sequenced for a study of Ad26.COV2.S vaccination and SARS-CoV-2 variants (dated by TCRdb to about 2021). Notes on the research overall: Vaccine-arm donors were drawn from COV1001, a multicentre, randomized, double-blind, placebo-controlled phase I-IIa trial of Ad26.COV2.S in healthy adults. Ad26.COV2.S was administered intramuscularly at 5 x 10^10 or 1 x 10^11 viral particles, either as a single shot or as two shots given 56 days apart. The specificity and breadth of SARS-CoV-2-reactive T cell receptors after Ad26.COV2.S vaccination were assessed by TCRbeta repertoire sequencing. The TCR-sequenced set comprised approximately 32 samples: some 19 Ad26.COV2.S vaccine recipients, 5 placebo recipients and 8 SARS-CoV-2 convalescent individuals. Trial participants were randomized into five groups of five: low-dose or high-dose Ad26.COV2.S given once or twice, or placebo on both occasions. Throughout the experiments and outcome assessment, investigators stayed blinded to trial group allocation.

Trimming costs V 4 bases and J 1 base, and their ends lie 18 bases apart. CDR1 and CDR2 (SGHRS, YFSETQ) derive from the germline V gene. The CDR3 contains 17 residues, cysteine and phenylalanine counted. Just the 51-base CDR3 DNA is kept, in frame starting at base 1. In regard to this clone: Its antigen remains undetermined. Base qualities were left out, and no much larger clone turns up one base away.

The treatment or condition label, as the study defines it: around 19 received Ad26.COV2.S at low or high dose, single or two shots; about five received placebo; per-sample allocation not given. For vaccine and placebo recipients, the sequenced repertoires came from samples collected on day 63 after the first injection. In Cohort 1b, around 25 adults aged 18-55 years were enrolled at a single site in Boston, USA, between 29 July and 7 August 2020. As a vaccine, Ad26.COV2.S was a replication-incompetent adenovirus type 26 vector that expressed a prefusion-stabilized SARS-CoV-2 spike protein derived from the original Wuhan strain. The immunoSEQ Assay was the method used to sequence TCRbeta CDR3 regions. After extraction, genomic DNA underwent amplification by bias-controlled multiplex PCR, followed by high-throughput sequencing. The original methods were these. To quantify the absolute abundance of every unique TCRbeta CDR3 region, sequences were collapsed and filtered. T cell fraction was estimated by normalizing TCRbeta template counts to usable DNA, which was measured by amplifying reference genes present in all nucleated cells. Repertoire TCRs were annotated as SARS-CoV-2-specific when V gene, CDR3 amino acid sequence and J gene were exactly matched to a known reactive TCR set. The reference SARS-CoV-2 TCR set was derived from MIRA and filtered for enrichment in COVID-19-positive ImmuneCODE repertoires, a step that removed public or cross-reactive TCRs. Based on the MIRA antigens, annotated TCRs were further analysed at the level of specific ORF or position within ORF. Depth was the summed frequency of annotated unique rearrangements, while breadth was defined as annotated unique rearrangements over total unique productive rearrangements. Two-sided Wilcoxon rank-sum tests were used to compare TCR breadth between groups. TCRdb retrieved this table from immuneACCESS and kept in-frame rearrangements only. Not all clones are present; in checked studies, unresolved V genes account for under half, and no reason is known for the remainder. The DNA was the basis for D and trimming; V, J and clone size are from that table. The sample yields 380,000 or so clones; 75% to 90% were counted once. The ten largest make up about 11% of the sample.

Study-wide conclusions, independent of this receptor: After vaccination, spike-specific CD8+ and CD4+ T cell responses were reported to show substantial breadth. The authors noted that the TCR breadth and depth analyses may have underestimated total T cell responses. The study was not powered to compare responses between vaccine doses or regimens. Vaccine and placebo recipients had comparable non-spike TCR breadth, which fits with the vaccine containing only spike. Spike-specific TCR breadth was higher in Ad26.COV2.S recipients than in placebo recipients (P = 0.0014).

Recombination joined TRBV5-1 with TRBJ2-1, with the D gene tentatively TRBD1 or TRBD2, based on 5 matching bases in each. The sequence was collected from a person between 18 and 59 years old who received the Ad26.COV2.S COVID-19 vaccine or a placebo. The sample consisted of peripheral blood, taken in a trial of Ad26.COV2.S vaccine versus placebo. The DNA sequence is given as TGCGCCAGCAGCCCCGGCACCGGGGCCGAATCCTACAATGAGCAGTTCTTC. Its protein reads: CASSPGTGAESYNEQFF. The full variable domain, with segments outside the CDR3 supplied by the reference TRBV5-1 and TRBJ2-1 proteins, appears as KAGVTQTPRYLIKTRGQQVTLSCSPISGHRSVSWYQQTPGQGLQFLFEYFSETQRNKGNFPGRFSGRQFSNSRSEMNVSTLELGDSALYLCASSPGTGAESYNEQFFGPGTRLTVL.